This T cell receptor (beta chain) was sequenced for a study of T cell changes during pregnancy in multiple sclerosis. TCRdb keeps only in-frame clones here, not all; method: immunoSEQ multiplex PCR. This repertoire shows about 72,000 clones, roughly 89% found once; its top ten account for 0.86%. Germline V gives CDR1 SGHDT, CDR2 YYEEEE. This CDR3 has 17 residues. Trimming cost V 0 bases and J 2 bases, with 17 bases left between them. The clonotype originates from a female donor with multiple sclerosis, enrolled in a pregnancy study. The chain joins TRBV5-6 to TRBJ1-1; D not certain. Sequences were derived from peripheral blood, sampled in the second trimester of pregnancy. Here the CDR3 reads CASSLDATEGFNTEAFF. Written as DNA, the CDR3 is TGTGCCAGCAGCTTGGACGCGACGGAGGGATTTAACACTGAAGCTTTCTTT. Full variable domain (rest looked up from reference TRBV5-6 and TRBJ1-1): DAGVTQSPTHLIKTRGQQVTLRCSPKSGHDTVSWYQQALGQGPQFIFQYYEEEERQRGNFPDRFSGHQFPNYSSELNVNALLLGDSALYLCASSLDATEGFNTEAFFGQGTRLTVV.